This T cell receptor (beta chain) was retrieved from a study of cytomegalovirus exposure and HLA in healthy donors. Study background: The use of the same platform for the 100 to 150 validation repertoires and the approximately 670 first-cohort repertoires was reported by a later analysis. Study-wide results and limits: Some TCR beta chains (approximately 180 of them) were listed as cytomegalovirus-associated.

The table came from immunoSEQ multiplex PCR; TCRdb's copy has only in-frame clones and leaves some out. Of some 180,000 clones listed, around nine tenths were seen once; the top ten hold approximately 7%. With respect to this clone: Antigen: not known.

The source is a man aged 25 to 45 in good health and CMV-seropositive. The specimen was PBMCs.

The CDR3 DNA is TGTGCCAGCAGCCGGACCGGGACACGATTTGAACAGCCCCAGCATTTT. Its translation is CASSRTGTRFEQPQHF. V usage is TRBV7-8 and J usage is TRBJ1-5; perhaps TRBD1 as D (6 bases). CDR1 and CDR2 (germline): SGHVS, FQNEAQ. V was pared by 5 bases and J by 7 bases, with 21 bases between. This CDR3 spans 16 amino acids.